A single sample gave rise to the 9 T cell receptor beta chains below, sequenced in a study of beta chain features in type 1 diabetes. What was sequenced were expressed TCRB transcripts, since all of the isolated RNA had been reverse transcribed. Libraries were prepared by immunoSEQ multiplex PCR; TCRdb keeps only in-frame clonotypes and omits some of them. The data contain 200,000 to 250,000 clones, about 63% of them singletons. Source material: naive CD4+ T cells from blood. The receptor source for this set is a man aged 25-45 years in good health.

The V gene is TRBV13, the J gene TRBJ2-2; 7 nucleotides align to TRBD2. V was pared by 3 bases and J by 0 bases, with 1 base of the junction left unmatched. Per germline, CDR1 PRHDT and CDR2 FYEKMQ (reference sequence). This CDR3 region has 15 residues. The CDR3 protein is CASSFGLANTGELFF. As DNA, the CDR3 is TGTGCCAGCAGCTTTGGACTAGCGAACACCGGGGAGCTGTTTTTT.

CDR3 in amino acids: CATSRPAGTSTGPEQFF. The DNA of the CDR3 is TGTGCCACCAGCAGACCCGCCGGGACTAGTACAGGACCTGAGCAGTTCTTC. The J gene is TRBJ2-1, the V gene TRBV15, with 8 bases that match TRBD2. Trimming removed 2 bases from V and 9 bases from J; junction bases left unmatched: 15. Germline loops: CDR1 LNHNV, CDR2 YYDKDF (reference sequence). The CDR3 is 17 residues long. Using reference TRBV15 and TRBJ2-1 for the parts outside the CDR3, the full variable domain is DAMVIQNPRYQVTQFGKPVTLSCSQTLNHNVMYWYQQKSSQAPKLLFHYYDKDFNNEADTPDNFQSRRPNTSFCFLDIRSPGLGDTAMYLCATSRPAGTSTGPEQFFGPGTRLTVL.

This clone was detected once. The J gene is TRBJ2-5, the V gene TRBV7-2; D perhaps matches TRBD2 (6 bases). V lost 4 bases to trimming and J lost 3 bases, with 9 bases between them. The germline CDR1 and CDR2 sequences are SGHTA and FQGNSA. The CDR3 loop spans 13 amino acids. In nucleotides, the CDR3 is TGTGCCAGCAGCTGGGAGCGGGAAGAGACCCAGTACTTC. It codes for CASSWEREETQYF.

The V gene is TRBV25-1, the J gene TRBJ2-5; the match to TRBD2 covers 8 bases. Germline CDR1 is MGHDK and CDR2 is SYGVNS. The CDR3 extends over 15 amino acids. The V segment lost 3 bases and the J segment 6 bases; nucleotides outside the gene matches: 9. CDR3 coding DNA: TGTGCCAGCAGTGATGGGACGGGAGGGGGAAAGACCCAGTACTTC. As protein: CASSDGTGGGKTQYF.

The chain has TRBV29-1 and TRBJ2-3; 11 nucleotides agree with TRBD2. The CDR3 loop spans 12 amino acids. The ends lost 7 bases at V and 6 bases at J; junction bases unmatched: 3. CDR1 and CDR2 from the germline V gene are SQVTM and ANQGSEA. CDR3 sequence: CSATSGVDTQYF. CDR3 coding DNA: TGCAGCGCGACTAGCGGGGTTGATACGCAGTATTTT.

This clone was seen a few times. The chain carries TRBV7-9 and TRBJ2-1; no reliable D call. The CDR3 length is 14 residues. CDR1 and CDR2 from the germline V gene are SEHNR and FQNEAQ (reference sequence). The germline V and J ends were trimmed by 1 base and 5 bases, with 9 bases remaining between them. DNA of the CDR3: TGTGCCAGCAGCTTAGAAGGTATAAACAATGAGCAGTTCTTC. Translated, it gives CASSLEGINNEQFF.

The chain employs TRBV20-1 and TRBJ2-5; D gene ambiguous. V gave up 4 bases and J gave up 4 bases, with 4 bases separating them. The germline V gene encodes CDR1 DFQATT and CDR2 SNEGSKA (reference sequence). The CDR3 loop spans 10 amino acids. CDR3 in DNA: TGCAGTGCTAATGGAGAGACCCAGTACTTC. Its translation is CSANGETQYF.

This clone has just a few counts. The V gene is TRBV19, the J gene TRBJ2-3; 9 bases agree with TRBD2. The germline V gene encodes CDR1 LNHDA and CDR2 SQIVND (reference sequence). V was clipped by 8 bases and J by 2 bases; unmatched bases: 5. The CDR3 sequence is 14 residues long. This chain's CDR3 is CASSPGLATDTQYF. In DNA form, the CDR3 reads TGTGCCAGTTCCCCGGGACTAGCCACAGATACGCAGTATTTT.

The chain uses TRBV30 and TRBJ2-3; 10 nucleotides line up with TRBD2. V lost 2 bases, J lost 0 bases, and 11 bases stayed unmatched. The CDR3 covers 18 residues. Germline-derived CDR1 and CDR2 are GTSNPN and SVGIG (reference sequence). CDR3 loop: CAWSPLLAGLLSTDTQYF. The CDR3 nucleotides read TGTGCCTGGAGTCCCCTACTAGCGGGGCTACTAAGCACAGATACGCAGTATTTT.